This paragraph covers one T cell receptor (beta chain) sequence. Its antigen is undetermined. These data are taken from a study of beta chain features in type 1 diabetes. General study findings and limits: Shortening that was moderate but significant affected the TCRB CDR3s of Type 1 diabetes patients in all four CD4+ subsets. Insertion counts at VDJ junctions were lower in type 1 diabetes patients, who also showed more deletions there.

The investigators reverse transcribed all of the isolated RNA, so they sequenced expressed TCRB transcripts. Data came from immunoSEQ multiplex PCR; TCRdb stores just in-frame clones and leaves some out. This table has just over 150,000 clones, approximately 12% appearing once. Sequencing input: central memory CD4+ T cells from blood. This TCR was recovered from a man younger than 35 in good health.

The CDR3: CASSASGRMNTEAFF. The CDR3 DNA reads TGTGCCAGCAGTGCGTCGGGACGGATGAACACTGAAGCTTTCTTT. The gene calls are TRBV2 and TRBJ1-1; D may be TRBD1 (5 bases). Germline V gene data show CDR1 as SNHLY and CDR2 as FYNNEI. The V gene lost 4 bases and the J gene lost 0 bases, with 12 bases spanning the gap. This CDR3 is 15 amino acids long.